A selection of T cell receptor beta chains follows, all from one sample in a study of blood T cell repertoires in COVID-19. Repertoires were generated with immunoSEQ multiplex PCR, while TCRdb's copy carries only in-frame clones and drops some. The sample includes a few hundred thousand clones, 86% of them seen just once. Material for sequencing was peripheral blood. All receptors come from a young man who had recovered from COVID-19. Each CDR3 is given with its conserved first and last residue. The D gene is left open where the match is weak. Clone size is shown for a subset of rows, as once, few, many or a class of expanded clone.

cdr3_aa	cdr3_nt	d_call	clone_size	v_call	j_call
CASTGVGETEAFF	TGCGCCAGCACAGGGGTTGGGGAAACTGAAGCTTTCTTT	-	once	TRBV10-2	TRBJ1-1
CSASPGGRGTGELFF	TGCAGTGCTAGTCCGGGGGGCCGAGGCACCGGGGAGCTGTTTTTT	-	-	TRBV20-1	TRBJ2-2
CAWSFYDRGTEAFF	TGTGCCTGGAGTTTTTACGACAGGGGCACTGAAGCTTTCTTT	TRBD1	once	TRBV30	TRBJ1-1
CASSLRTGAGYTF	TGTGCCAGCAGTCTTCGGACAGGGGCGGGCTACACCTTC	TRBD1	-	TRBV27	TRBJ1-2
CASSSPSGGYQETQYF	TGTGCCAGCAGTTCTCCTAGCGGGGGGTACCAAGAGACCCAGTACTTC	TRBD2	-	TRBV6-5	TRBJ2-5
CASSPTRLNEKLFF	TGTGCCAGCTCACCTACCAGGCTTAATGAAAAACTGTTTTTT	-	-	TRBV18	TRBJ1-4
CAWSVTLAGGPNTGELFF	TGTGCCTGGAGTGTAACCCTAGCGGGGGGGCCGAACACCGGGGAGCTGTTTTTT	TRBD2	-	TRBV30	TRBJ2-2
CASSLGTGLGETQYF	TGTGCCAGCAGCTTAGGGACAGGGCTAGGGGAGACCCAGTACTTC	TRBD1	-	TRBV5-4	TRBJ2-5
CASSDSGSNVLTF	TGTGCCAGCAGTGACAGTGGCTCCAACGTCCTGACTTTC	-	-	TRBV2	TRBJ2-6
CASSLAGLYEQYF	TGTGCCAGCAGCTTAGCGGGGCTCTACGAGCAGTACTTC	TRBD2	-	TRBV5-4	TRBJ2-7
CASSPRTGGDAAEAFF	TGTGCCAGCTCACCTCGGACAGGGGGCGATGCGGCTGAAGCTTTCTTT	TRBD1	-	TRBV18	TRBJ1-1
CASSDPGTGDLEQYF	TGTGCCAGCAGCGATCCCGGGACAGGGGATCTCGAGCAGTACTTC	TRBD1	-	TRBV27	TRBJ2-7
CASSASTITSYEQYF	TGTGCCAGCAGCGCCTCGACTATCACTAGTTACGAGCAGTACTTC	-	-	TRBV9	TRBJ2-7
CASSQQGRTDTQYF	TGTGCCAGCAGTCAACAGGGGCGCACAGATACGCAGTATTTT	TRBD1	-	TRBV6-2/TRBV6-3	TRBJ2-3
CASSLEVSRIGVTEAFF	TGTGCCAGCAGCTTGGAAGTCAGTCGGATAGGGGTCACTGAAGCTTTCTTT	-	-	TRBV5-5	TRBJ1-1
CASSPSGTGYTGELFF	TGCGCCAGCAGCCCCTCCGGGACAGGGTACACCGGGGAGCTGTTTTTT	TRBD1	-	TRBV5-1	TRBJ2-2
CASSPGVLLIAGETQYF	TGTGCCAGCAGCCCAGGCGTTCTCCTCATCGCGGGGGAGACCCAGTACTTC	-	-	TRBV11-2	TRBJ2-5
CASSMYARSNQPQHF	TGTGCCAGTAGTATGTATGCCCGGAGCAATCAGCCCCAGCATTTT	-	-	TRBV19	TRBJ1-5
CASSRSPRQMNEKLFF	TGCGCCAGCAGCCGGAGCCCTCGGCAGATGAATGAAAAACTGTTTTTT	-	many	TRBV4-1	TRBJ1-4
CASSTDFSSTDTQYF	TGTGCCAGCAGCACGGACTTTTCTAGCACAGATACGCAGTATTTT	-	once	TRBV6-4	TRBJ2-3
CASSYVLAGVETQYF	TGTGCCAGCAGTTACGTCCTAGCGGGGGTTGAGACCCAGTACTTC	TRBD2	-	TRBV6-5	TRBJ2-5
CASSYWANRPLEQYF	TGTGCCAGCAGTTACTGGGCAAATAGGCCCCTAGAGCAGTACTTC	-	-	TRBV6-5	TRBJ2-7
CASALGGAREKLFF	TGTGCCAGCGCCTTAGGGGGGGCCCGAGAAAAACTGTTTTTT	-	-	TRBV6-4	TRBJ1-4
CASSQGRTSGDTQYF	TGTGCCAGCAGCCAAGGGCGGACTAGCGGGGATACGCAGTATTTT	TRBD2	-	TRBV3-1/TRBV3-2	TRBJ2-3
CASSLAGGSSTDTQYF	TGCGCCAGCAGCTTGGCCGGAGGCTCGAGCACAGATACGCAGTATTTT	-	once	TRBV5-1	TRBJ2-3
CASSPGGATDTQYF	TGTGCCAGCTCACCGGGGGGGGCCACAGATACGCAGTATTTT	-	-	TRBV18	TRBJ2-3
CASSYSWSRGETQYF	TGTGCCAGCAGTTACTCGTGGTCCAGGGGAGAGACCCAGTACTTC	-	-	TRBV6-6	TRBJ2-5
CASSLEALYGYTF	TGTGCCAGCAGTCTAGAGGCTCTCTATGGCTACACCTTC	-	-	TRBV2	TRBJ1-2
CASSAQGSGYGYTF	TGTGCCAGCAGTGCACAGGGTTCCGGCTATGGCTACACCTTC	-	-	TRBV6-2/TRBV6-3	TRBJ1-2
CASSPLGPNTGELFF	TGTGCCAGCAGCCCCCTAGGTCCGAACACCGGGGAGCTGTTTTTT	-	-	TRBV5-4	TRBJ2-2
CASPYGGARNRPQHF	TGCGCCAGCCCATATGGAGGGGCCCGAAATCGGCCCCAGCATTTT	-	once	TRBV5-1	TRBJ1-5
CASSWDRDRGTDTQYF	TGTGCCAGCAGCTGGGACCGGGACAGGGGCACAGATACGCAGTATTTT	TRBD1	-	TRBV5-6	TRBJ2-3
CASSVAGGQETQYF	TGTGCCAGCAGCGTAGCTGGAGGACAAGAGACCCAGTACTTC	-	-	TRBV9	TRBJ2-5
CASSLDRTSTDTQYF	TGCGCCAGCAGCTTGGACAGAACTAGCACAGATACGCAGTATTTT	-	few	TRBV5-1	TRBJ2-3
CASSPGANQPQHF	TGTGCCAGCAGTCCAGGGGCCAATCAGCCCCAGCATTTT	-	-	TRBV7-9	TRBJ1-5
CASSLASQGRKIF	TGTGCCAGCAGCTTAGCTTCACAGGGAAGAAAGATCTTC	-	-	TRBV11-1	TRBJ2-1
CASRLRGGQGKETQYF	TGTGCCAGCAGATTGAGGGGCGGACAGGGAAAAGAGACCCAGTACTTC	TRBD1	-	TRBV5-4	TRBJ2-5